Listed below are T cell receptor beta chains from one sample, sequenced in a study of T cell responses to AZD1222 COVID-19 vaccine. Clones were read by immunoSEQ multiplex PCR, and TCRdb kept only the in-frame ones, dropping some. The data show roughly 120,000 clones, 70% to 90% seen once. Sequenced material: peripheral blood, taken on day 0 of MenACWY control vaccination. These receptors originate from an adult in good health. CDR3s include the opening cysteine and the closing phenylalanine or tryptophan. Each record gives: CDR3 length, J gene, D gene, V gene, clone size, CDR3 protein, CDR3 DNA. A D gene is named only where the DNA matches it firmly. Part of the rows lack a size; the others show once, few, many or a class for expanded clones.

>15|TRBJ1-1|NA|TRBV6-5|NA
CASSPPTGGNTEAFF
TGTGCCAGCAGTCCCCCGACGGGGGGAAACACTGAAGCTTTCTTT
>19|TRBJ2-6|NA|TRBV4-1|NA
CASSQALRGPLSGANVLTF
TGCGCCAGCAGCCAGGCCCTACGGGGACCGCTCTCTGGGGCCAACGTCCTGACTTTC
>12|TRBJ1-6|NA|TRBV28|NA
CASNSGNSPLHF
TGTGCCAGCAATTCAGGGAATTCACCCCTCCACTTT
>14|TRBJ2-1|NA|TRBV29-1|NA
CSVGDPSQYNEQFF
TGCAGCGTTGGGGATCCCTCCCAGTACAATGAGCAGTTCTTC
>11|TRBJ2-7|NA|TRBV3-1/TRBV3-2|NA
CASSQLDEQYF
TGTGCCAGCAGCCAACTCGACGAGCAGTACTTC
>15|TRBJ1-6|TRBD1|TRBV7-2|NA
CASSYQGQTNSPLHF
TGTGCCAGCAGCTATCAGGGACAGACTAATTCACCCCTCCACTTT
>13|TRBJ2-3|NA|TRBV12-3/TRBV12-4|NA
CASSLDFTDTQYF
TGTGCCAGCAGTTTGGACTTCACAGATACGCAGTATTTT
>16|TRBJ2-5|NA|TRBV14|NA
CASSHSRPTAQETQYF
TGTGCCAGCAGCCACTCTCGCCCGACAGCCCAAGAGACCCAGTACTTC
>16|TRBJ2-5|NA|TRBV28|NA
CASSFVVAGTAKTQYF
TGTGCCAGCAGTTTCGTGGTGGCGGGGACGGCGAAGACCCAGTACTTC
>14|TRBJ2-7|NA|TRBV27|NA
CASSPGSGNYEQYF
TGTGCCAGCAGCCCAGGGTCAGGGAACTACGAGCAGTACTTC
>14|TRBJ1-1|NA|TRBV7-9|NA
CASSRDRALSGAFF
TGTGCCAGCAGCCGGGACCGCGCGTTGAGCGGGGCTTTCTTT
>14|TRBJ1-2|NA|TRBV5-1|NA
CASSLGDSNYGYTF
TGCGCCAGCAGCTTGGGGGACTCTAACTATGGCTACACCTTC
>14|TRBJ1-1|NA|TRBV6-2/TRBV6-3|NA
CASSYRGGNTEAFF
TGTGCCAGCAGTTACAGGGGAGGGAACACTGAAGCTTTCTTT
>12|TRBJ2-1|NA|TRBV29-1|NA
CSVENAGSEQFF
TGCAGCGTTGAGAATGCCGGGAGTGAGCAGTTCTTC
>20|TRBJ1-6|TRBD1|TRBV12-5|NA
CASAPQRGQQYSSYNSPLHF
TGTGCTAGTGCACCCCAGCGGGGACAGCAATATAGCTCCTATAATTCACCCCTCCACTTT
>21|TRBJ1-1|NA|TRBV3-1/TRBV3-2|NA
CASSPQTIRGPEALMNTEAFF
TGTGCCAGCAGCCCTCAAACAATTCGAGGCCCAGAAGCTCTTATGAACACTGAAGCTTTCTTT
>18|TRBJ1-4|TRBD1|TRBV5-8|few
CASSDRDRGRKPNEKLFF
TGTGCCAGCAGCGACCGGGACAGGGGTAGGAAGCCAAATGAAAAACTGTTTTTT
>15|TRBJ1-6|NA|TRBV28|NA
CASSLRGFGNSPLHF
TGTGCCAGCAGTTTAAGGGGTTTTGGAAATTCACCCCTCCACTTT
>14|TRBJ2-1|NA|TRBV5-1|NA
CASSLDSSYNEQFF
TGCGCCAGCAGCTTGGATAGCTCCTACAATGAGCAGTTCTTC
>18|TRBJ1-2|TRBD1|TRBV7-9|NA
CASSPGQGALVGRYGYTF
TGTGCCAGCAGCCCCGGACAGGGGGCCTTGGTGGGGCGCTATGGCTACACCTTC
>13|TRBJ1-5|NA|TRBV3-1/TRBV3-2|few
CASSLSEDQPQHF
TGTGCCAGCAGCCTCTCGGAGGACCAGCCCCAGCATTTT
>15|TRBJ1-2|NA|TRBV5-6|NA
CASSFVGAGPYGYTF
TGTGCCAGCAGCTTCGTCGGGGCGGGCCCTTATGGCTACACCTTC
>12|TRBJ1-2|NA|TRBV19|NA
CASSIYNRDSLF
TGTGCCAGTAGTATATATAACCGCGACAGCCTCTTC
>14|TRBJ2-1|NA|TRBV24-1|NA
CATSERGAYNEQFF
TGTGCCACCAGTGAGAGAGGGGCCTACAATGAGCAGTTCTTC
>13|TRBJ1-2|NA|TRBV11-2|NA
CASSLDRRGGYTF
TGTGCCAGCAGCTTAGATAGACGGGGTGGCTACACCTTC
>14|TRBJ1-2|TRBD1|TRBV6-6|few
CASSYSSGGYGYTF
TGTGCCAGCAGTTACTCCTCAGGGGGGTATGGCTACACCTTC
>16|TRBJ1-4|TRBD1|TRBV2|NA
CASSEGQGGYNEKLFF
TGTGCCAGCAGTGAGGGACAGGGGGGGTATAATGAAAAACTGTTTTTT
>16|TRBJ2-2|NA|TRBV7-2|NA
CASSLTRGGGTGELFF
TGTGCCAGCAGCTTGACCCGAGGGGGAGGAACCGGGGAGCTGTTTTTT
>14|TRBJ1-2|TRBD1|TRBV19|NA
CASSRDRTHYGYTF
TGTGCCAGTAGTAGGGACAGGACCCACTATGGCTACACCTTC
>11|TRBJ1-2|NA|TRBV20-1|few
CSARRDAGYTF
TGCAGTGCTCGACGAGATGCGGGCTACACCTTC
>14|TRBJ1-5|TRBD1|TRBV19|NA
CASTRQGVGQPQHF
TGTGCCAGTACTCGACAGGGGGTGGGTCAGCCCCAGCATTTT
>15|TRBJ1-5|NA|TRBV6-2/TRBV6-3|NA
CASSYSGGGGQPQHF
TGTGCCAGCAGTTACTCAGGAGGGGGAGGCCAGCCCCAGCATTTT
>15|TRBJ2-3|NA|TRBV5-1|NA
CASSEGPPNTDTQYF
TGCGCCAGCAGCGAGGGACCGCCCAACACAGATACGCAGTATTTT
>12|TRBJ1-1|NA|TRBV6-1|NA
CASSEAGVKAFF
TGTGCCAGCAGTGAGGCGGGAGTTAAAGCTTTCTTT
>14|TRBJ1-3|TRBD1|TRBV10-3|NA
CATHPRQGVNTIYF
TGTGCCACACACCCCCGACAGGGTGTAAACACCATATATTTT
>17|TRBJ1-2|TRBD1|TRBV9|NA
CASSVGGRGQRLLGYTF
TGTGCCAGCAGCGTAGGCGGAAGGGGGCAGCGCCTTTTGGGCTACACCTTC
>16|TRBJ1-2|NA|TRBV4-3|NA
CASSQDLGGLNYGYTF
TGCGCCAGCAGCCAAGATCTCGGGGGCCTTAACTATGGCTACACCTTC
>14|TRBJ2-5|NA|TRBV7-9|NA
CASSPGRAQETQYF
TGTGCCAGCAGCCCCGGCAGGGCCCAAGAGACCCAGTACTTC
>16|TRBJ2-1|TRBD2|TRBV11-3|NA
CASSFGTSGGAEEQFF
TGTGCCAGCAGCTTCGGGACTAGCGGGGGGGCTGAGGAGCAGTTCTTC
>15|TRBJ1-3|TRBD1|TRBV4-1|NA
CASSQRGPGRNTIYF
TGCGCCAGCAGCCAAAGGGGGCCAGGCCGAAACACCATATATTTT
>14|TRBJ1-5|NA|TRBV18|NA
CASSSAGSVQPQHF
TGTGCCAGCTCATCTGCAGGGTCTGTGCAGCCCCAGCATTTT
>16|TRBJ2-1|TRBD2|TRBV11-2|NA
CASSRQGTGGRNEQFF
TGTGCCAGCAGCCGTCAGGGGACGGGGGGGCGTAATGAGCAGTTCTTC
>15|TRBJ2-5|NA|TRBV7-9|NA
CASSLAYVWPETQYF
TGTGCCAGCAGCTTAGCGTACGTGTGGCCAGAGACCCAGTACTTC
>14|TRBJ2-2|TRBD1|TRBV9|NA
CASCPGQGNGELFF
TGTGCCAGCTGCCCGGGACAGGGTAACGGGGAGCTGTTTTTT
>17|TRBJ2-3|NA|TRBV3-1/TRBV3-2|NA
CASSRGPTPTGTDTQYF
TGTGCCAGCAGCCGCGGACCAACACCGACCGGCACAGATACGCAGTATTTT
>15|TRBJ2-3|TRBD1|TRBV7-9|NA
CASSLGQAITDTQYF
TGTGCCAGCAGCTTGGGACAGGCGATCACAGATACGCAGTATTTT
>15|TRBJ1-5|TRBD1|TRBV13|NA
CASSFGTGRNQPQHF
TGTGCCAGCAGCTTCGGGACAGGGCGCAATCAGCCCCAGCATTTT
>14|TRBJ2-1|NA|TRBV5-5|NA
CASSLLNVGNEQFF
TGTGCCAGCAGCTTGTTGAATGTCGGGAATGAGCAGTTCTTC
>18|TRBJ1-1|NA|TRBV19|NA
CASSPKFSVAQENTEAFF
TGTGCCAGTAGCCCGAAGTTCTCGGTCGCACAGGAGAACACTGAAGCTTTCTTT
>17|TRBJ1-2|TRBD1|TRBV29-1|NA
CSVEDPRDREGYYGYTF
TGCAGCGTTGAAGATCCAAGGGACAGGGAAGGCTACTATGGCTACACCTTC
>15|TRBJ2-2|TRBD1|TRBV5-1|NA
CASSSDRVGTGELFF
TGCGCCAGCAGCTCGGACAGGGTGGGCACCGGGGAGCTGTTTTTT
>13|TRBJ1-2|NA|TRBV6-2/TRBV6-3|NA
CASSWGANYGYTF
TGTGCCAGCAGTTGGGGCGCCAACTATGGCTACACCTTC
>14|TRBJ2-1|TRBD1|TRBV13|NA
CASSPPGQYNEQFF
TGTGCCAGCAGCCCCCCGGGACAGTACAATGAGCAGTTCTTC
>20|TRBJ1-6|NA|TRBV4-2|NA
CASSQGYQGPSFGGSSPLHF
TGTGCCAGCAGCCAAGGATATCAGGGCCCGAGCTTCGGGGGAAGTTCACCCCTCCACTTT
>17|TRBJ1-1|NA|TRBV7-8|once
CASSWDAYRVSNTEAFF
TGTGCCAGCAGCTGGGATGCATACAGGGTCTCGAACACTGAAGCTTTCTTT